A single T cell receptor beta chain is shown here with its context. Unique molecular identifiers were affixed to single, distinct cDNA molecules. TCRdb re-derived calls from the 5' RACE reads in MiXCR, one entry per CDR3 protein. The sample consists of about 83,000 distinct CDR3 sequences, roughly 13% of them appearing once. The ends were cut back, 3 bases at V and 4 bases at J, with 10 bases in the middle. Germline loops: CDR1 LGHDT, CDR2 YNNKEL (reference sequence). This CDR3 has 14 residues. This specimen belongs to a study of early T cells in non-severe SARS-CoV-2 infection. Sequencing was carried out using whole blood. This clonotype was obtained from an adult who was a healthcare worker with PCR-confirmed SARS-CoV-2 infection or an uninfected control (not recorded which). The chain carries TRBV3-1 and TRBJ1-5, with unresolved D. The chain's CDR3 is CASSQRSVNQPQHF. CDR3 nucleotides: TGTGCCAGCAGCCAGCGGTCAGTAAATCAGCCCCAGCATTTT.